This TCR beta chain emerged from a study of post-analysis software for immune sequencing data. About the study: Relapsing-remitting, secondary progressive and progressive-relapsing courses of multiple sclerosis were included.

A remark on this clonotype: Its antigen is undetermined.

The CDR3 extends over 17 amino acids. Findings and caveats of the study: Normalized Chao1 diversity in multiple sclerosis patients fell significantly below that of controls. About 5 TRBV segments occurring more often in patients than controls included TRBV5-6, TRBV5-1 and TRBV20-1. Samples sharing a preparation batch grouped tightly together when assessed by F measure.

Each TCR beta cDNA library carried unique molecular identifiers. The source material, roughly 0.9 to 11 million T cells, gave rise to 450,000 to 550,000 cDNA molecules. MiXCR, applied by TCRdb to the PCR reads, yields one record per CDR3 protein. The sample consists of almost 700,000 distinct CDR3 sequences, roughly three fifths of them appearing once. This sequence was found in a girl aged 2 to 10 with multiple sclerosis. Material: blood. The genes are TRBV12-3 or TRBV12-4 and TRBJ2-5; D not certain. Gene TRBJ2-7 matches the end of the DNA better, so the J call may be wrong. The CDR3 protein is CASSTTGTTPTLYEQYF. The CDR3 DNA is TGTGCCAGCAGTACCACCGGAACGACTCCTACCCTATACGAGCAGTACTTC.